Included here is one T cell receptor (beta chain) sequence, with context. The sample comes from a study of blood T cell repertoires in COVID-19. The germline gives CDR1 SGHTA, CDR2 FQGNSA. Between the trimmed V and J ends, which lost 8 bases and 5 bases, there was a span of 12 bases. The length of the CDR3 is 13 residues. Profiled with immunoSEQ multiplex PCR; TCRdb holds only in-frame clones, not every one. This table holds about 310,000 clones, 90% found once. This sequence originates from a woman aged 40-49 years with COVID-19, enrolled during active disease. This sequence joins TRBV7-2 and TRBJ2-2, with D tentatively TRBD1 (5 bases). Sequences were obtained from peripheral blood. CDR3 in amino acids: CASGLQGTGELFF. The CDR3 region has the DNA TGTGCCAGCGGCCTCCAGGGAACCGGGGAGCTGTTTTTT.